The 20 T cell receptor beta chains below were found in one sample sequenced in a study of neurological immune-mediated disorders. Using its own MiXCR run on the 5' RACE reads, TCRdb lists one record per CDR3 protein. The sample holds 40,000 or so distinct CDR3 sequences, less than 8.5% seen once. Specimen: PBMCs. These receptors originate from a woman aged 40 to 50 in good health.

The sample holds many counts of this clonotype. The chain combines TRBV27 with TRBJ1-5, with no clear D. This CDR3 contains 13 residues. The germline V and J ends were trimmed by 4 bases and 0 bases, with 4 bases remaining between them. The germline CDR1 and CDR2 sequences are MNHEY and SMNVEV (reference sequence). The CDR3 region has the DNA TGTGCCAGCAGTTGGTATAGCAATCAGCCCCAGCATTTT. Amino acids: CASSWYSNQPQHF.

This clonotype was seen at least ten times. The rearrangement uses TRBV10-3 and TRBJ1-4; the D is unclear. The germline gives CDR1 ENHRY, CDR2 SYGVKD. The CDR3 sequence is 12 residues long. Trimming took off 3 bases at V and 5 bases at J, with 4 bases between the two ends. Here the CDR3 reads CAISDINEKLFF. The CDR3 region has the DNA TGTGCCATCAGTGACATCAATGAAAAACTGTTTTTT.

This clonotype appeared many times. The chain employs TRBV27 and TRBJ2-1, with TRBD2 as a possible D gene (6 bases). The CDR3 covers 15 residues. Germline loops: CDR1 MNHEY, CDR2 SMNVEV (reference sequence). The V and J ends lost 5 bases and 0 bases respectively, with 11 bases between them. The CDR3 loop is CASSVTRSSYNEQFF. CDR3 DNA: TGTGCCAGCAGTGTGACTAGAAGCTCCTACAATGAGCAGTTCTTC.

This clonotype was recorded many times. V is TRBV9 and J is TRBJ2-5; D gene unclear. Looked up from germline, CDR1 is SGDLS and CDR2 is YYNGEE. Trimming shortened V by 4 bases and J by 7 bases, and 14 bases separated the two germline ends. The CDR3 is made up of 13 amino acids. The CDR3 DNA reads TGTGCCAGCAGCCCAGAATCGACTGGGACCCAGTACTTC. It yields the protein CASSPESTGTQYF.

This clonotype was observed at least ten times. The rearrangement links TRBV5-1 to TRBJ2-2; 7 positions agree with TRBD1. Germline-derived CDR1 and CDR2 are SGHRS and YFSETQ. The CDR3 runs 14 residues. The V gene end was trimmed by 7 bases and the J gene end by 5 bases; junction bases not matched to a gene: 8. CDR3 sequence reads: CASRNRGRTGELFF. The DNA for the CDR3 is TGCGCCAGCCGTAACAGGGGTCGGACCGGGGAGCTGTTTTTT.

This clonotype was picked up many times. In DNA form, the CDR3 reads TGTGGAACGGGACAGGGGTCCTACGAGCAGTACGTC. Encoded protein: CGTGQGSYEQYV. This sequence joins TRBV6-6 and TRBJ2-7, with TRBD1 identical over 10 bases. Germline V gene lookup returns CDR1 MNHNY and CDR2 SVGAGI (reference sequence). The length of the CDR3 is 12 residues.

This clonotype was recorded many times. The rearrangement links TRBV7-6 to TRBJ2-7; D call uncertain. The germline gives CDR1 SGHVS, CDR2 FNYEAQ. The V and J ends lost 4 bases and 3 bases respectively, with 10 bases between them. The CDR3 runs to 13 residues. The CDR3 coding sequence is TGTGCCAGCAGCTCCGATTATGGCTACGAGCAGTACTTC. Its protein product is CASSSDYGYEQYF.

This clonotype was counted at least ten times. The chain couples TRBV5-1 to TRBJ2-1; D possibly corresponds to TRBD2 (6 bases). The CDR3 runs 14 residues. The ends were cut back, 4 bases at V and 6 bases at J, with 14 bases in the middle. In germline, CDR1 is SGHRS, CDR2 YFSETQ. CDR3 in DNA: TGCGCCAGCAGCCCTCCCGCGGGGAGCAATGAGCAGTTCTTC. The encoded protein is CASSPPAGSNEQFF.

At least ten counts were recorded for this clonotype. This chain connects TRBV20-1 to TRBJ1-3, with D unresolved. Germline CDR1 DFQATT, CDR2 SNEGSKA (reference sequence). This CDR3 has 14 residues. V was shortened by 3 bases and J by 0 bases, with 9 bases between the two germline ends. The CDR3 protein is CSASHGLSGNTIYF. The CDR3 bases are TGCAGTGCTAGCCACGGCCTCTCTGGAAACACCATATATTTT.

This clonotype has ten or more counts. J is TRBJ1-5 and V is TRBV5-1, with TRBD1 matching 8 bases. CDR1 and CDR2 from the germline V gene are SGHRS and YFSETQ. The CDR3 has 15 residues. The trim removed 4 bases at V and 2 bases at J, leaving 5 bases unmatched. The CDR3 is CASSPGGVGNQPQHF. CDR3 sequence (DNA): TGCGCCAGCAGCCCAGGGGGCGTCGGCAATCAGCCCCAGCATTTT.

This clonotype was seen a handful of times. Written as DNA, the CDR3 is TGTGCCAGCAGCCGGGAGGCCTTCTCTGGGGCCAACGTCCTGACTTTC. Amino acid sequence: CASSREAFSGANVLTF. The J gene is TRBJ2-6, the V gene TRBV14; D possibly corresponds to TRBD2 (6 bases). Per germline, CDR1 SGHDN and CDR2 FVKESK. The V and J ends lost 4 bases and 0 bases respectively, with 10 bases between them. The CDR3 is made up of 16 amino acids. The complete variable domain, with remaining parts taken from reference TRBV14 and TRBJ2-6, reads EAGVTQFPSHSVIEKGQTVTLRCDPISGHDNLYWYRRVMGKEIKFLLHFVKESKQDESGMPNNRFLAERTGGTYSTLKVQPAELEDSGVYFCASSREAFSGANVLTFGAGSRLTVL.

This clonotype was recorded many times. This chain uses TRBV20-1 with TRBJ2-7; 7 nucleotides agree with TRBD2. The CDR3 consists of 16 residues. Germline V gene sequence: CDR1 DFQATT, CDR2 SNEGSKA (reference sequence). V trimming: 2 bases; J trimming: 5 bases; junction bases outside the gene matches: 15. The CDR3 DNA reads as TGCAGTGCTAGACCACCGCGGGGGAGCGGGATCCACGAGCAGTACTTC. It specifies CSARPPRGSGIHEQYF.

This clonotype has a count of ten or more. The V call is TRBV28, the J call TRBJ2-7; 10 positions agree with TRBD2. The ends lost 6 bases at V and 7 bases at J; junction bases unmatched: 12. Germline-derived CDR1 and CDR2 are MDHEN and SYDVKM. The CDR3 totals 15 residues. CDR3 coding DNA: TGTGCCAGCAGCCCTCCGAGCGGGGGGGCCAGGGAGCAGTACGTC. It codes for CASSPPSGGAREQYV.

This clonotype was counted many times. The chain carries TRBV2 and TRBJ2-2; D remains unclear. V was shortened by 7 bases and J by 5 bases, with 5 bases between the two germline ends. This CDR3 comprises 11 residues. CDR1 is SNHLY, CDR2 FYNNEI, per germline. CDR3 coding DNA: TGTGCCAGCAAGGATACCGGGGAGCTGTTTTTT. Its protein is CASKDTGELFF.

This clonotype has at least ten counts. V and J are TRBV4-2 and TRBJ2-1, with 9 bases identical to TRBD2. Germline CDR1 reads LGHNA; CDR2 reads YNFKEQ. The trim removed 5 bases at V and 4 bases at J, leaving 9 bases unmatched. This CDR3 spans 16 amino acids. The CDR3: CASSARGGAGYNEQFF. CDR3 nucleotides: TGTGCCAGCAGCGCTCGCGGGGGGGCTGGATACAATGAGCAGTTCTTC.

This clonotype was recorded at least ten times. The chain combines TRBV29-1 with TRBJ2-1, with D unclear. The CDR3 length is 13 residues. V was trimmed by 5 bases and J by 3 bases, leaving 11 bases between them. Germline values: CDR1 SQVTM, CDR2 ANQGSEA. CDR3 amino acids: CSVRATHYNEQFF. CDR3 in DNA: TGCAGCGTTAGGGCTACCCACTACAATGAGCAGTTCTTC.

This clonotype was seen repeatedly, ten times or more. V is TRBV2 and J is TRBJ1-2; 10 positions match TRBD1. The trim removed 3 bases at V and 4 bases at J, leaving 8 bases unmatched. This CDR3 region has 16 residues. CDR1 and CDR2 from the germline V gene are SNHLY and FYNNEI. This chain's CDR3 is CASSDPGQGGIYGYTF. The CDR3 DNA reads as TGTGCCAGCAGTGACCCCGGACAGGGGGGTATCTATGGCTACACCTTC.

At least ten counts were recorded for this clonotype. The V gene is TRBV10-2, the J gene TRBJ1-1, with D maybe TRBD1 (5 bases). V was cut by 7 bases and J by 3 bases, with 12 bases left in between. Germline CDR1 reads WSHSY; CDR2 reads SAAADI. This CDR3 is built from 13 residues. In DNA form, the CDR3 reads TGCGCCAGCACGACGGGGCGCTACACTGAAGCTTTCTTT. Protein sequence: CASTTGRYTEAFF.

This clonotype occurred many times. CDR3 coding DNA: TGTGCCAGCTCACCACTCCCCGGGGAGCTGTTTTTT. Protein sequence: CASSPLPGELFF. The rearrangement uses TRBV18 and TRBJ2-2, with D uncertain. Germline lookup yields CDR1 KGHSH and CDR2 LQKENI. Trimming shortened V by 1 base and J by 6 bases, and 3 bases separated the two germline ends. This CDR3 contains 12 residues. Full variable domain (rest looked up from reference TRBV18 and TRBJ2-2): NAGVMQNPRHLVRRRGQEARLRCSPMKGHSHVYWYRQLPEEGLKFMVYLQKENIIDESGMPKERFSAEFPKEGPSILRIQQVVRGDSAAYFCASSPLPGELFFGEGSRLTVL.

This clonotype was picked up a small number of times. This chain links TRBV2 with TRBJ1-1; D call uncertain. This CDR3 has 15 residues. Germline V gene lookup returns CDR1 SNHLY and CDR2 FYNNEI. V lost 1 base and J lost 0, with 9 bases in between. CDR3 coding DNA: TGTGCCAGCAGTGAAGTGAGTGCCGTGAACACTGAAGCTTTCTTT. Amino acid sequence: CASSEVSAVNTEAFF.